Listed below are T cell receptor beta chains from one sample, sequenced in a study of cytomegalovirus exposure and HLA in healthy donors. The method was immunoSEQ multiplex PCR; TCRdb's version includes in-frame clones alone and lacks a portion of them. This table holds 170,000 or so clones, 65% to 85% found once. Sample: PBMCs. The origin of the receptors is a male donor in good health and CMV-seropositive. The CDR3 runs from the conserved cysteine through the conserved F or W. D genes are given only for firm matches. For some rows the clone size is stated as once, few or many, or as a class when expanded; others skip it.

abundance,j_gene,v_gene,d_gene,CDR3nt,CDR3aa
NA,TRBJ1-2,TRBV5-1,NA,TGCGCCAGCAGTTCCCCGGGTGTCAGAGGCTACACCTTC,CASSSPGVRGYTF
NA,TRBJ1-1,TRBV6-6,NA,TGTGCCAGCACGGAGGAGGGGCGAAACACTGAAGCTTTCTTT,CASTEEGRNTEAFF
NA,TRBJ2-2,TRBV6-1,TRBD1,TGTGCCAGCCCTGAACAGGGGTATACCGGGGAGCTGTTTTTT,CASPEQGYTGELFF
NA,TRBJ2-7,TRBV28,TRBD2,TGTGCCAGCAGTCCGGGGACTAGTCCCTACGAGCAGTACTTC,CASSPGTSPYEQYF
NA,TRBJ1-2,TRBV18,TRBD1,TGTGCCAGCTCACCTCAAGACAGGGGGCCAGGTGGCTACACCTTC,CASSPQDRGPGGYTF
NA,TRBJ2-5,TRBV19,TRBD2,TGTGCCAGTAGTAGATTGAGCGGGAGTAGACAGACCCAGTACTTC,CASSRLSGSRQTQYF
few,TRBJ2-1,TRBV5-5,TRBD1,TGTGCCAGCAGCCCGGGACAGGGGGCCTACAATGAGCAGTTCTTC,CASSPGQGAYNEQFF
few,TRBJ1-2,TRBV6-5,NA,TGTGCCAGCAGTTACTCTCATCAGGGGACGGGCTACACCTTC,CASSYSHQGTGYTF
few,TRBJ2-2,TRBV7-9,NA,TGTGCCAGCACCCAGGGCCCCGGGGAGCTGTTTTTT,CASTQGPGELFF
NA,TRBJ2-1,TRBV11-2,NA,TGTGCCAGCAGCTCCTTACAGGGTTTCACCTACAATGAGCAGTTCTTC,CASSSLQGFTYNEQFF
NA,TRBJ1-3,TRBV28,TRBD1,TGTGCCAGTTGGGCAAGGGGGCTTGGAAACACCATATATTTT,CASWARGLGNTIYF
NA,TRBJ2-1,TRBV5-6,NA,TGTGCCAGCAGCACCCAGGGCTACAATGAGCAGTTCTTC,CASSTQGYNEQFF
NA,TRBJ1-1,TRBV4-1,TRBD1,TGCGCCAGCAGCCAAGAAGGTTTTCGGCAGGGGGGCAGTATGAACACTGAAGCTTTCTTT,CASSQEGFRQGGSMNTEAFF
NA,TRBJ1-5,TRBV27,TRBD1,TGTGCCAGCAGTAGACAGGGTAGGGGCAATCAGCCCCAGCATTTT,CASSRQGRGNQPQHF
NA,TRBJ1-2,TRBV9,NA,TGTGCCAGCACCGGAGGGAGGTTCACCTTC,CASTGGRFTF
NA,TRBJ2-5,TRBV5-4,NA,TGTGCCAGCAGCTTGAAGGGGCTGGGGGGAGAGACCCAGTACTTC,CASSLKGLGGETQYF
NA,TRBJ1-3,TRBV6-5,NA,TGTGCCAGCAGTTACTCGATCGGGTCTGGAAACACCATATATTTT,CASSYSIGSGNTIYF
NA,TRBJ2-7,TRBV25-1,TRBD1,TGTGCCTGCGCGCGAGGACAGGGGCCCTACGAGCAGTACTTC,CACARGQGPYEQYF
few,TRBJ1-5,TRBV2,NA,TGTGCCAGCACTCCACGGCATGCAGGGAGGGGCAATCAGCCCCAGCATTTT,CASTPRHAGRGNQPQHF
few,TRBJ1-2,TRBV14,NA,TGTGCCAGCAGCCAAGCCCAAACGGGGGTGACTAACTATGGCTACACCTTC,CASSQAQTGVTNYGYTF
NA,TRBJ2-3,TRBV9,TRBD2,TGTGCCAGCGCCGGGAGGCCTTCCACAGATACGCAGTATTTT,CASAGRPSTDTQYF
NA,TRBJ2-1,TRBV28,TRBD2,TGTGCCAGCAGTTCCCTCATTCGGGCTAGCGGGAGCAGCGATGAGCAGTTCTTC,CASSSLIRASGSSDEQFF
few,TRBJ2-1,TRBV10-3,TRBD2,TGTGCCACCGGGGTGGGAGGGCCCAATGAGCAGTTCTTC,CATGVGGPNEQFF
NA,TRBJ1-4,TRBV11-2,TRBD1,TGTGCCAGCAGCCCTGGGGACAGGGGTAATGAAAAACTGTTTTTT,CASSPGDRGNEKLFF
NA,TRBJ1-2,TRBV4-3,NA,TGCGCCAGCAGCCAAGATACTTCTCGCCGGGACACGGGCTACACCTTC,CASSQDTSRRDTGYTF
NA,TRBJ1-1,TRBV5-8,NA,TGTGCCAGCAGCTTAGGAGGACCGAACACTGAAGCTTTCTTT,CASSLGGPNTEAFF
NA,TRBJ2-3,TRBV4-3,NA,TGCGCCAGCAGCCAAGATAGTGGGCCCGCCGCAGATACGCAGTATTTT,CASSQDSGPAADTQYF
few,TRBJ2-3,TRBV7-9,NA,TGTTCCAGCAGCCAAGGGACTCTCGGGGTGGGCACAGATACGCAGTATTTT,CSSSQGTLGVGTDTQYF
NA,TRBJ2-7,TRBV14,NA,TGTGCCAGCAGCCTGGGACTTTTGGAGCAGTACTTC,CASSLGLLEQYF
NA,TRBJ2-5,TRBV6-6,NA,TGTGCCAGCACCACCCGGGGGACCCTCGGTGAGCAGTACTTC,CASTTRGTLGEQYF
NA,TRBJ1-1,TRBV6-1,NA,TGTGCCATCCTCCGGGCAGGGTGGGACACTGAAGCTTTCTTT,CAILRAGWDTEAFF
NA,TRBJ2-1,TRBV18,NA,TGTGCCAGCTCACCAACCTCGACTCGTCAGGGTGAGCAGTTCTTC,CASSPTSTRQGEQFF
NA,TRBJ2-3,TRBV11-3,NA,TGTGCCAGCAGCCCGATGGGGGAGGGGGCAGATACGCAGTATTTT,CASSPMGEGADTQYF
NA,TRBJ2-2,TRBV9,NA,TGTGCCAGCAGCGTATTGAGCGGGTCGGGGAACACCGGGGAGCTGTTTTTT,CASSVLSGSGNTGELFF
NA,TRBJ2-3,TRBV18,TRBD2,TGTGCCAGCTCACCAAGAATCCGGCGGGAGCGGGATACGCAGTATTTT,CASSPRIRRERDTQYF
NA,TRBJ1-2,TRBV29-1,TRBD1,TGCAGCGCCGGGACAGGGGAAAAGTATGGCTACACCTTC,CSAGTGEKYGYTF
NA,TRBJ1-4,TRBV5-1,TRBD1,TGCGCCAGCAGCTCCGGGACAGATTATAATGAAAAACTGTTTTTT,CASSSGTDYNEKLFF
NA,TRBJ1-3,TRBV11-3,NA,TGTGCCAGCAGCGACGGACAGACTGGAAACACCATATATTTT,CASSDGQTGNTIYF
NA,TRBJ2-7,TRBV6-5,TRBD2,TGTGCCAGCAGCTACAGTGGAGCGGGAACCTACGAGCAGTACTTC,CASSYSGAGTYEQYF
NA,TRBJ1-4,TRBV5-8,NA,TGTGCCAGCAGACTCGGAGGGGCCGGGATTGAAAAACTGTTTTTT,CASRLGGAGIEKLFF
NA,TRBJ1-6,TRBV13,NA,TGTGCCAGCAGCTTGACAGTGAATTCACCCCTCCACTTT,CASSLTVNSPLHF
NA,TRBJ2-3,TRBV28,TRBD2,TGTGCCAGCAGTTTATCAGGGACTAGCGGGAGAGGGGATACGCAGTATTTT,CASSLSGTSGRGDTQYF
NA,TRBJ1-1,TRBV7-8,TRBD1,TGTGCCAGCCAAGACATTACAGGGGGCTTCACTGAAGCTTTCTTT,CASQDITGGFTEAFF
once,TRBJ1-5,TRBV28,NA,TGTGCCAGCAGTTCCTATATCTGGGGGGGTGTCAATCAGCCCCAGCATTTT,CASSSYIWGGVNQPQHF
few,TRBJ2-5,TRBV29-1,TRBD2,TGCAGCGCACGCCCTCCCCCAGCGGGGTACGAGACCCAGTACTTC,CSARPPPAGYETQYF